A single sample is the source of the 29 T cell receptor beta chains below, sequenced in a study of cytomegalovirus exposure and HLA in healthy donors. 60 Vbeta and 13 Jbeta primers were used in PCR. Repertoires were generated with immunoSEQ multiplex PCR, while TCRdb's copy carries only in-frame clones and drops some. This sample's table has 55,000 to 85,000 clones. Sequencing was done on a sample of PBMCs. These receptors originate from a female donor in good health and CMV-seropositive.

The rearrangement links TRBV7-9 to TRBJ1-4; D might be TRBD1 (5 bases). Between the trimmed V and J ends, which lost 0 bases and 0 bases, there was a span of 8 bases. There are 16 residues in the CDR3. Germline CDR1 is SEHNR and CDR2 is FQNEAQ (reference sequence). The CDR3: CASSLASGATNEKLFF. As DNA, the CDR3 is TGTGCCAGCAGCTTAGCCTCGGGGGCAACTAATGAAAAACTGTTTTTT.

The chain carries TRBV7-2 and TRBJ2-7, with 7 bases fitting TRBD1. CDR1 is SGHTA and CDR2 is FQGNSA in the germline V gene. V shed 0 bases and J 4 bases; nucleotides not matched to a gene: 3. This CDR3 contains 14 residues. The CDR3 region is CASSLAGTEYEQYF. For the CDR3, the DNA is TGTGCCAGCAGCTTAGCCGGGACAGAGTACGAGCAGTACTTC.

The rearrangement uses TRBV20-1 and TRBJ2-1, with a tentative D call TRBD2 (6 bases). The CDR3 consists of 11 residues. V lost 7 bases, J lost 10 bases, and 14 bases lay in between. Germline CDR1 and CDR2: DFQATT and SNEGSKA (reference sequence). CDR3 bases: TGCAGTGTCCCCCCCGCGGGGGAGCAGTTCTTC. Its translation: CSVPPAGEQFF.

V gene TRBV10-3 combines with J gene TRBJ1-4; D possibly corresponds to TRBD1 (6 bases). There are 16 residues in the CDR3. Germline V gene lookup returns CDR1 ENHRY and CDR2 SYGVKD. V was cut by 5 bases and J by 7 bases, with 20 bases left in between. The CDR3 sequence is CAISTTGTGVAEKLFF. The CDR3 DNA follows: TGTGCCATCAGTACGACAGGCACCGGGGTAGCTGAAAAACTGTTTTTT.

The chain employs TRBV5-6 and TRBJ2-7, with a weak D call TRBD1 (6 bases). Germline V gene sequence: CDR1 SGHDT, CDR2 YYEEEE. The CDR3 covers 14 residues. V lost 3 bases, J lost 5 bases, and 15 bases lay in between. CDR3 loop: CASSSPDRSDEQYF. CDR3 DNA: TGTGCCAGCAGCTCGCCGGACAGATCTGACGAGCAGTACTTC. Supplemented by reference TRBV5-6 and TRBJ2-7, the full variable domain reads DAGVTQSPTHLIKTRGQQVTLRCSPKSGHDTVSWYQQALGQGPQFIFQYYEEEERQRGNFPDRFSGHQFPNYSSELNVNALLLGDSALYLCASSSPDRSDEQYFGPGTRLTVT.

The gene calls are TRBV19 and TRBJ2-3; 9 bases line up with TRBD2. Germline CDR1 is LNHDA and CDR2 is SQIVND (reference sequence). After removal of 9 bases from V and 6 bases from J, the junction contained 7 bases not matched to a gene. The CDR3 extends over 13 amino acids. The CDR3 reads CASGPSGVDTQYF. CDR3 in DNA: TGTGCCAGCGGCCCTAGCGGGGTGGATACGCAGTATTTT.

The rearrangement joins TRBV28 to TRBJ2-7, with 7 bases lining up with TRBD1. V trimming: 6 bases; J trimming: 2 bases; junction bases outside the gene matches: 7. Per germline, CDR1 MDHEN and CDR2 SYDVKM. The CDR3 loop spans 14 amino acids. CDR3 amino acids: CASRTGNIPYEQYF. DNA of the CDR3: TGTGCCAGCAGGACAGGGAATATACCCTACGAGCAGTACTTC.

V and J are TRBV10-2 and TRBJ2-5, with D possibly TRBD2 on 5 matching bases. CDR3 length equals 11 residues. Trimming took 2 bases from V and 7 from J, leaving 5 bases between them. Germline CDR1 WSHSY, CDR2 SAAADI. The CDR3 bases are TGCGCCAGCAGTGAGGCGGGGACCCAGTACTTC. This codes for CASSEAGTQYF.

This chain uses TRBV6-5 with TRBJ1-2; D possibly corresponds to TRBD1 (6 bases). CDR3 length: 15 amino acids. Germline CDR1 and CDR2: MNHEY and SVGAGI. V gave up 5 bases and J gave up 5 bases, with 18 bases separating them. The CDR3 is CASSQLDRSLYGYTF. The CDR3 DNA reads TGTGCCAGCAGTCAATTAGACAGGTCCCTTTATGGCTACACCTTC.

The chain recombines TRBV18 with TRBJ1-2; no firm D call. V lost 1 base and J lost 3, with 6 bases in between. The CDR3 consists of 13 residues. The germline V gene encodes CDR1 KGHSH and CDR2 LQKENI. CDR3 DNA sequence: TGTGCCAGCTCACCACGGGAGGACTATGGCTACACCTTC. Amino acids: CASSPREDYGYTF.

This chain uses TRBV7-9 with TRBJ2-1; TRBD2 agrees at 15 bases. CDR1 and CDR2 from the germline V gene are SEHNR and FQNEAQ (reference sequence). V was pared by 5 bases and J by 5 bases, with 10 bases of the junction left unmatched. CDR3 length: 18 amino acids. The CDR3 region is CASSRGLAGGPTHNEQFF. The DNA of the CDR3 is TGTGCCAGCAGCCGGGGACTAGCGGGGGGCCCCACCCACAATGAGCAGTTCTTC.

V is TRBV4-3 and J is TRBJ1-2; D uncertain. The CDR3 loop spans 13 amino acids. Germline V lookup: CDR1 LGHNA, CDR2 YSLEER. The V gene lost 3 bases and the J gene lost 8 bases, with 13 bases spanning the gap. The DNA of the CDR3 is TGCGCCAGCAGCCAGGCGGGAGTGGAGGGCTACACCTTC. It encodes CASSQAGVEGYTF.

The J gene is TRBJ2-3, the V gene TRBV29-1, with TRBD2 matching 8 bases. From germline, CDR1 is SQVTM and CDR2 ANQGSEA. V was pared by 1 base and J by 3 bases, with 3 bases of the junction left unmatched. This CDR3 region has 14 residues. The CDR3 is CSVEGPGGTDTQYF. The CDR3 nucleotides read TGCAGCGTTGAAGGGCCGGGAGGGACAGATACGCAGTATTTT.

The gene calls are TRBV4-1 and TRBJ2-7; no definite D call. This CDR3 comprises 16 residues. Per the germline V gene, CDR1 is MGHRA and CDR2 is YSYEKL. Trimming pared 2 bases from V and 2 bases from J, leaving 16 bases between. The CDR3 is CASSQRESAGPYEQYF. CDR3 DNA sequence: TGCGCCAGCAGCCAACGCGAAAGTGCAGGCCCCTACGAGCAGTACTTC.

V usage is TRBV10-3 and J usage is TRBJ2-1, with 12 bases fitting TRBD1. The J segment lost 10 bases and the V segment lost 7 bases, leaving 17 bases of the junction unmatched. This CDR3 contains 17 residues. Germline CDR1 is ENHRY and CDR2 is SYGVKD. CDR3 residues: CAINLKPGQGAPYEQFF. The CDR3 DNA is TGTGCCATCAACCTCAAACCGGGACAGGGGGCGCCTTACGAGCAGTTCTTC.

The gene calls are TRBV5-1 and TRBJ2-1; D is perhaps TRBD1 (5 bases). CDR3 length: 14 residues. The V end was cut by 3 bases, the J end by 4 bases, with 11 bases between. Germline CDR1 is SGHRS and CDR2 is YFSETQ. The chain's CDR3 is CASSWGGRYNEQFF. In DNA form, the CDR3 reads TGCGCCAGCAGCTGGGGCGGCAGGTACAATGAGCAGTTCTTC.

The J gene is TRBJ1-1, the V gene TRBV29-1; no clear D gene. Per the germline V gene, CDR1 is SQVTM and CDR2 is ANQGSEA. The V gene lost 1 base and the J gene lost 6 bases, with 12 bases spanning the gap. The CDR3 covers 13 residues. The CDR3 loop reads CSVEVTQRAEAFF. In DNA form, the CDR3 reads TGCAGCGTTGAAGTTACACAGAGGGCTGAAGCTTTCTTT.

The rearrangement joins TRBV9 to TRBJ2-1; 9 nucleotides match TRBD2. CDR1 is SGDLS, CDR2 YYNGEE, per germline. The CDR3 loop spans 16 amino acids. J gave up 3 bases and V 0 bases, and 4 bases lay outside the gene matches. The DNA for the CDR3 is TGTGCCAGCAGCGTAGGGTGGCGGGGGGGCTACAATGAGCAGTTCTTC. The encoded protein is CASSVGWRGGYNEQFF.

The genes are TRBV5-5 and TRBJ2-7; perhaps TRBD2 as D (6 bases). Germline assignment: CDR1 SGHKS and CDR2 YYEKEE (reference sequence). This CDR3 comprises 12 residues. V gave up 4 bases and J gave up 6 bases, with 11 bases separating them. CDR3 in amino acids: CASSRDLGEQYF. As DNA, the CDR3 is TGTGCCAGCAGCAGGGACTTGGGCGAGCAGTACTTC.

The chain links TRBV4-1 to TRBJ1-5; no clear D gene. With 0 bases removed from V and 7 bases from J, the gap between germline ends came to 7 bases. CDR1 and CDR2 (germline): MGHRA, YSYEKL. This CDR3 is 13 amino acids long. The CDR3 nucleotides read TGCGCCAGCAGCCAAGACCGCAGGCAGCCCCAGCATTTT. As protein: CASSQDRRQPQHF.

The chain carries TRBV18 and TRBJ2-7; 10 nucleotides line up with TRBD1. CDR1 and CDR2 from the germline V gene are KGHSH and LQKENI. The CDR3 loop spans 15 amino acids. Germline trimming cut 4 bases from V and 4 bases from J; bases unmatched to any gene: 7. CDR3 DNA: TGTGCCAGCTCACTCCGGGGACAGGGGTCTTACGAGCAGTACTTC. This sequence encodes CASSLRGQGSYEQYF.

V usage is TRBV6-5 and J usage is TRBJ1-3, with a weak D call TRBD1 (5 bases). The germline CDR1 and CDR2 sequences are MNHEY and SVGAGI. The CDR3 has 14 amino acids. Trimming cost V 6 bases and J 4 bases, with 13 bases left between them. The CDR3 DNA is TGTGCCAGCAGACAGGCGGGGTACGGAAACACCATATATTTT. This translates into CASRQAGYGNTIYF.

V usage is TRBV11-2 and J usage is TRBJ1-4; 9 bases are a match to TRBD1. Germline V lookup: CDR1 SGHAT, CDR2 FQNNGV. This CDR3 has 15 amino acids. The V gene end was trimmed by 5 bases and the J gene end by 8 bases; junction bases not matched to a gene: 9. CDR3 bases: TGTGCCAGCAGCCCTCGGGACAGGGAGCGGGAAAAACTGTTTTTT. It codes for CASSPRDREREKLFF.

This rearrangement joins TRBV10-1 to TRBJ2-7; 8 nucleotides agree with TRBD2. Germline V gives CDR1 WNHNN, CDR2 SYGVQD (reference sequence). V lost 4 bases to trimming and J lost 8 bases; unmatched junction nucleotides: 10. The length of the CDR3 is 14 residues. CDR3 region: CASSVSSGSAKQYF. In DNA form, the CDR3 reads TGCGCCAGCAGTGTGTCAAGCGGGAGTGCCAAGCAGTACTTC.

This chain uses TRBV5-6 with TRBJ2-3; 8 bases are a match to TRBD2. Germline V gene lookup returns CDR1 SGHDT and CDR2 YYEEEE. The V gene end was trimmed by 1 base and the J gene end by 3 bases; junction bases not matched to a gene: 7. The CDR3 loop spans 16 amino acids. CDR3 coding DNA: TGTGCCAGCAGCTTGTTCCGGGGGGGCCGAACAGATACGCAGTATTTT. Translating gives CASSLFRGGRTDTQYF. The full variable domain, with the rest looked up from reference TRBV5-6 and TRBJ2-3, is DAGVTQSPTHLIKTRGQQVTLRCSPKSGHDTVSWYQQALGQGPQFIFQYYEEEERQRGNFPDRFSGHQFPNYSSELNVNALLLGDSALYLCASSLFRGGRTDTQYFGPGTRLTVL.

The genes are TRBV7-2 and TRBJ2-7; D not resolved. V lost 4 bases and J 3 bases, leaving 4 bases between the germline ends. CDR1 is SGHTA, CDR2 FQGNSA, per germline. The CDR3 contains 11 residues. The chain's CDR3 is CASSSLYEQYF. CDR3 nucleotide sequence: TGTGCCAGCAGCTCCCTCTACGAGCAGTACTTC.

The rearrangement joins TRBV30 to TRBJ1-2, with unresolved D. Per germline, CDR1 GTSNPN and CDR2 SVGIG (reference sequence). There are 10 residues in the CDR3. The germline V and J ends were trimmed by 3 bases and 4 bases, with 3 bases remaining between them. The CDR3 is CAWSLYGYTF. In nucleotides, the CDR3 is TGTGCCTGGAGCCTCTATGGCTACACCTTC.

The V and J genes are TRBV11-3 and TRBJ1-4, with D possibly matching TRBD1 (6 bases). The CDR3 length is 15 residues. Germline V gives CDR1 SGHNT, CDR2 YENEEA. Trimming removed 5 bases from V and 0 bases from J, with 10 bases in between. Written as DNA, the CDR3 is TGTGCCAGCAGCCTGGGACACGCAACTAATGAAAAACTGTTTTTT. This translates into CASSLGHATNEKLFF. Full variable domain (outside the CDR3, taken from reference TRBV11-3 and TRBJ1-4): EAGVVQSPRYKIIEKKQPVAFWCNPISGHNTLYWYLQNLGQGPELLIRYENEEAVDDSQLPKDRFSAERLKGVDSTLKIQPAELGDSAVYLCASSLGHATNEKLFFGSGTQLSVL.

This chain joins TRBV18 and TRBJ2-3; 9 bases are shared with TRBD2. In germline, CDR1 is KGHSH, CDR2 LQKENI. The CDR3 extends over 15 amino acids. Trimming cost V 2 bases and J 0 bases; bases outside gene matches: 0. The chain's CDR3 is CASSPSGGSTDTQYF. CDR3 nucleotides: TGTGCCAGCTCACCAAGCGGGGGGAGCACAGATACGCAGTATTTT.